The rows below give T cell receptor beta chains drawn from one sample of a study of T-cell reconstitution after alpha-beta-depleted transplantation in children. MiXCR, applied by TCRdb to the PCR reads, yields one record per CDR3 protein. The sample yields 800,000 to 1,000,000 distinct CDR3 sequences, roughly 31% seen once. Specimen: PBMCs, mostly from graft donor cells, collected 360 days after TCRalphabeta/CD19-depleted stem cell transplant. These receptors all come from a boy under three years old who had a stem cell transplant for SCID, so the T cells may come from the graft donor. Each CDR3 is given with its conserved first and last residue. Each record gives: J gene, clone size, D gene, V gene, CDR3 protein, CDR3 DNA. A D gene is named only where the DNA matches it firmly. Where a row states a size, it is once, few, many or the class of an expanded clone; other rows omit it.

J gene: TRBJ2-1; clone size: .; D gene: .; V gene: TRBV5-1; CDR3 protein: CASSLTAIPLYNEQFF; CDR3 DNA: TGCGCCAGCAGCTTAACGGCCATCCCCCTCTACAATGAGCAGTTCTTC
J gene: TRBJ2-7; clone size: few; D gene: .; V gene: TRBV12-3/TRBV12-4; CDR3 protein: CASSFVSSYEQYF; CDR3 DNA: TGTGCCAGCAGTTTTGTTAGCTCCTACGAGCAGTACTTC
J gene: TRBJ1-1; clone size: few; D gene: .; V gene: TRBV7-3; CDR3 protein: CASSLTSENTEAFF; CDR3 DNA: TGTGCCAGCAGCTTAACGTCTGAGAACACTGAAGCTTTCTTT
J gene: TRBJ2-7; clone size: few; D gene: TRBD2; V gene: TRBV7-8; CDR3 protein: CASSLALAGETYEQYF; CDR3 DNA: TGTGCCAGCAGCTTAGCCCTAGCGGGGGAAACCTACGAGCAGTACTTC
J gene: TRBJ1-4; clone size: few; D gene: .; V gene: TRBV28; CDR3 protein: CASNKYSTNEKLFF; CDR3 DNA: TGTGCCAGCAACAAATACAGTACTAATGAAAAACTGTTTTTT
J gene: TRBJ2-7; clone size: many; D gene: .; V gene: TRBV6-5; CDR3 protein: CASSYDSSYEQYF; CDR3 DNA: TGTGCCAGCAGTTATGACAGCTCCTACGAGCAGTACTTC
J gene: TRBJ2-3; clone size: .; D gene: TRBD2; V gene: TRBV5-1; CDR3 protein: CASSHPSGGAADTQYF; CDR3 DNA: TGCGCCAGCTCCCATCCTAGCGGGGGGGCAGCAGATACGCAGTATTTT
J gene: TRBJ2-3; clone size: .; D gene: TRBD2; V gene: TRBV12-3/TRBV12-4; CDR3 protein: CASTKGERGGTDTQYF; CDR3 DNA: TGTGCCAGCACCAAAGGCGAGCGGGGGGGCACAGATACGCAGTATTTT
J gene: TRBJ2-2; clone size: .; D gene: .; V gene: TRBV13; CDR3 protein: CASSPLLSRIDTGELFF; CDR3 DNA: TGTGCCAGCAGCCCCCTACTATCCCGTATCGACACCGGGGAGCTGTTTTTT
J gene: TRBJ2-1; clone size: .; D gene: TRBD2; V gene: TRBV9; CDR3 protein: CASSVDGLAGNEQFF; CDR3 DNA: TGTGCCAGCAGCGTAGACGGACTAGCGGGGAATGAGCAGTTCTTC
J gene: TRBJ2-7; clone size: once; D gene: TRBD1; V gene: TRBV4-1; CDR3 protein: CASSQRGQGSSYEQYF; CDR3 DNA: TGCGCCAGCAGCCAAAGGGGACAGGGGAGCTCCTACGAGCAGTACTTC
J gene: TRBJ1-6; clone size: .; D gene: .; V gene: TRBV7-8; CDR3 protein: CASSLGAWPDSPLHF; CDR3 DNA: TGTGCCAGCAGCTTAGGGGCTTGGCCGGATTCACCCCTCCACTTT
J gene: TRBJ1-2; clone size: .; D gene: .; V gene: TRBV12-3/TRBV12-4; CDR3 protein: CASALSNYGYTF; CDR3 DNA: TGTGCCAGCGCCCTTAGTAACTATGGCTACACCTTC
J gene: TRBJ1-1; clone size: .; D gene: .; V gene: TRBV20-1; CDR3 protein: CSALRGVTEAFF; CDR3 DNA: TGCAGTGCCCTGAGGGGGGTCACTGAAGCTTTCTTT
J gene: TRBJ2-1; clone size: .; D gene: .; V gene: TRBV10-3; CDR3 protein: CAISPSAGSLDPYNEQFF; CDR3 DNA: TGTGCCATCAGCCCTTCCGCCGGGTCCCTTGACCCCTACAATGAGCAGTTCTTC
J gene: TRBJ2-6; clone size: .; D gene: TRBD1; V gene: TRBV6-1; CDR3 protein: CASKRDRAGANVLTF; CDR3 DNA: TGTGCCAGCAAACGAGACAGGGCTGGGGCCAACGTCCTGACTTTC
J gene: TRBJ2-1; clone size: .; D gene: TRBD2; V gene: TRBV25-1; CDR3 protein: CASSEPLGRGVINEQFF; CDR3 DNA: TGTGCCAGCAGTGAACCCCTAGGGCGGGGGGTAATTAATGAGCAGTTCTTC
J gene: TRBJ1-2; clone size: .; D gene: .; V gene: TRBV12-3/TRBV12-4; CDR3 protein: CASRYDSFFYGYTF; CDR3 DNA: TGTGCCAGCAGATATGACAGCTTCTTCTATGGCTACACCTTC
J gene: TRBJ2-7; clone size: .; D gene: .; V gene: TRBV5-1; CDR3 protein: CASSLGRGPLGDEQYF; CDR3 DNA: TGCGCCAGCAGCTTGGGAAGGGGACCCCTCGGGGACGAGCAGTACTTC
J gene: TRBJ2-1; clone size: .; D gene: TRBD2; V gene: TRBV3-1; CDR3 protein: CASCPRGGHRNEQFF; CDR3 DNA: TGTGCCAGCTGCCCTCGGGGGGGACATAGGAATGAGCAGTTCTTC
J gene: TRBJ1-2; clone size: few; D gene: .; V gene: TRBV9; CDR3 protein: CASSVGQGYGYTF; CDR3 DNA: TGTGCCAGCAGCGTAGGCCAGGGCTATGGCTACACCTTC
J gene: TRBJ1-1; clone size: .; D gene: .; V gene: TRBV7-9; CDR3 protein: CANQAINTEAFF; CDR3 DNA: TGTGCCAACCAAGCGATTAACACTGAAGCTTTCTTT
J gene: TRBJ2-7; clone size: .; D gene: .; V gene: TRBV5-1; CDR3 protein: CASSLEGGFITFYEQYF; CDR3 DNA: TGCGCCAGCAGCTTGGAGGGGGGCTTCATCACCTTCTACGAGCAGTACTTC
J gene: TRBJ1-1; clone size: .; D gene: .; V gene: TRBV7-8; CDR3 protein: CASSLISAREAEAFF; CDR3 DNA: TGTGCCAGCAGCCTAATTTCGGCCAGGGAGGCTGAAGCTTTCTTT
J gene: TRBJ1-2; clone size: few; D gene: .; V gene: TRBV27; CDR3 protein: CATHGVNYGYTF; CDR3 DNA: TGTGCCACTCATGGGGTTAACTATGGCTACACCTTC
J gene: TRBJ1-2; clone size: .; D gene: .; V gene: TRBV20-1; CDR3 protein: CSAPSPRGYGYTF; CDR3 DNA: TGCAGTGCTCCGTCTCCTCGGGGCTATGGCTACACCTTC
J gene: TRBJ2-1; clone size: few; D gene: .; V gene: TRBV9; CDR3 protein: CASSVTTSPNVEQFF; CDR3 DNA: TGTGCCAGCAGCGTAACAACTTCCCCCAATGTAGAGCAGTTCTTC
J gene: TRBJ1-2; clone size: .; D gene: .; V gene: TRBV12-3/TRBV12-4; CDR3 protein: CASSSPHRANYGYTF; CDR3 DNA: TGTGCCAGCAGTTCTCCCCACAGGGCCAACTATGGCTACACCTTC
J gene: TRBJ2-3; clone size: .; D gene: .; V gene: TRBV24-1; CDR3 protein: CATSDSRGATDTQYF; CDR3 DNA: TGTGCCACCAGTGATTCCCGGGGAGCGACAGATACGCAGTATTTT
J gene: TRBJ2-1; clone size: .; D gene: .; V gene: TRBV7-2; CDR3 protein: CASSIAVHSYNEQFF; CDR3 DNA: TGTGCCAGCAGCATAGCTGTACACTCCTACAATGAGCAGTTCTTC
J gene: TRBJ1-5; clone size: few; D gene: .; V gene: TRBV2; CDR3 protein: CASSERGLGNQPQHF; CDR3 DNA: TGTGCCAGCAGTGAAAGGGGTCTTGGCAATCAGCCCCAGCATTTT
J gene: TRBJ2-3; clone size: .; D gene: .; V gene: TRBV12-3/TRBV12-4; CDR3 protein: CASSPRGPARTQYF; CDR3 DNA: TGTGCCAGCAGCCCGCGTGGCCCCGCACGCACGCAGTATTTT
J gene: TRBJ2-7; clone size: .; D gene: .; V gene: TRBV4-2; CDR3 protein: CASSHGPPEVYEQYF; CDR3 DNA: TGTGCCAGCAGCCATGGGCCCCCGGAGGTATACGAGCAGTACTTC
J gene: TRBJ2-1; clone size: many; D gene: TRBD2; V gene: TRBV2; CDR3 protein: CASTSPLAGANNEQFF; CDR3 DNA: TGTGCCAGCACTTCCCCCCTAGCGGGGGCAAACAATGAGCAGTTCTTC
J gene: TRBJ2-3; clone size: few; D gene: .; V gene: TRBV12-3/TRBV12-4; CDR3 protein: CASSWASTDTQYF; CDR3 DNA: TGTGCCAGCAGTTGGGCCAGCACAGATACGCAGTATTTT
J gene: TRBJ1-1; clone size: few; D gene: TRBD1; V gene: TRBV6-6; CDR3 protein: CASSTPGQAEAFF; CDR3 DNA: TGTGCCAGCAGTACACCGGGACAGGCTGAAGCTTTCTTT
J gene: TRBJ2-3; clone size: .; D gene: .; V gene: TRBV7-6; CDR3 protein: CASSFGGGQADTQYF; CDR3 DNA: TGTGCCAGCAGCTTTGGGGGGGGCCAGGCAGATACGCAGTATTTT
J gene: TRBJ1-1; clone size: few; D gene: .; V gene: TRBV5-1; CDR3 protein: CASSLGSTGINTEAFF; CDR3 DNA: TGCGCCAGCAGCTTGGGGTCTACGGGGATTAACACTGAAGCTTTCTTT
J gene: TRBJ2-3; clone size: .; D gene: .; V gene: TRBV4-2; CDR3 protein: CASSQPRQGGDTQYF; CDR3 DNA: TGTGCCAGCAGCCAACCGCGACAGGGAGGGGATACGCAGTATTTT
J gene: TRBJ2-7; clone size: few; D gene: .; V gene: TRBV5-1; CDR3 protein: CASSLFPGGGYEQYF; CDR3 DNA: TGCGCCAGCAGCTTGTTTCCAGGAGGAGGCTACGAGCAGTACTTC
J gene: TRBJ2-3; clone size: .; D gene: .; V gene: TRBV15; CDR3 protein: CATSRETDTQYF; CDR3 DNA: TGTGCCACCAGCAGAGAGACAGATACGCAGTATTTT
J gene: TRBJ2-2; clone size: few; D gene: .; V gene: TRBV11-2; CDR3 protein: CASSSAWGNTGELFF; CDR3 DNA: TGTGCCAGCAGCTCCGCGTGGGGAAACACCGGGGAGCTGTTTTTT
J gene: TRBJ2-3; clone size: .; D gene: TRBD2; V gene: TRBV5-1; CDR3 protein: CASSLGSSGNTDTQYF; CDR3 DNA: TGCGCCAGCAGCTTGGGGTCTAGCGGAAACACAGATACGCAGTATTTT
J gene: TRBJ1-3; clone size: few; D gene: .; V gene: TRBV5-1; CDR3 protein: CASSYLPKTTGTDISGNTIYF; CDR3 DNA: TGCGCCAGCAGTTACTTACCTAAGACAACCGGGACGGACATCTCTGGAAACACCATATATTTT
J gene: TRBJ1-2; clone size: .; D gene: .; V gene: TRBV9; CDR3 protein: CASSGHLVTGHGYTF; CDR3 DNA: TGTGCCAGCAGCGGCCATTTGGTTACGGGGCATGGCTACACCTTC
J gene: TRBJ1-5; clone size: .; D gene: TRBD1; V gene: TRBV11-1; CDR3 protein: CASSLGGGKSNQPQHF; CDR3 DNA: TGTGCCAGCAGCTTAGGAGGGGGCAAGAGCAATCAGCCCCAGCATTTT
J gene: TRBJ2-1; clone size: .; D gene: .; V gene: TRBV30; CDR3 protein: CAWSVQVEQFF; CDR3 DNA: TGTGCCTGGAGTGTACAAGTAGAGCAGTTCTTC
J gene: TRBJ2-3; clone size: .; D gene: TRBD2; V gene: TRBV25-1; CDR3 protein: CASSESGLAGAFTDTQYF; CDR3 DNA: TGTGCCAGCAGTGAATCGGGACTAGCGGGGGCCTTCACAGATACGCAGTATTTT
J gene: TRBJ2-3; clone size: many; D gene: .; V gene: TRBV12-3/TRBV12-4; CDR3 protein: CASSLDADTQYF; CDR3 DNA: TGTGCCAGCAGTTTGGATGCAGATACGCAGTATTTT
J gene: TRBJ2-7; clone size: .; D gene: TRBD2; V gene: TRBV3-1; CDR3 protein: CASSHSGGVSTEQYF; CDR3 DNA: TGTGCCAGCAGCCATTCCGGGGGGGTATCGACCGAGCAGTACTTC
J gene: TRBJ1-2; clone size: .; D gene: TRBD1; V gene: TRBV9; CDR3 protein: CASSEGQEHYGYTF; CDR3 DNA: TGTGCCAGCAGCGAGGGACAGGAGCACTATGGCTACACCTTC
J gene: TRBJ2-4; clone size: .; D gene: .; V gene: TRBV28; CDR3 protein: CASTRGGVSIQYF; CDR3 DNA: TGTGCCAGCACCCGAGGGGGGGTCAGCATTCAGTACTTC
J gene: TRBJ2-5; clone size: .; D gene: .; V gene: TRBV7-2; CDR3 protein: CASSVLTRAGSLTQYF; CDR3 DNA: TGTGCCAGCAGCGTTCTCACTCGGGCAGGTTCCTTGACCCAGTACTTC
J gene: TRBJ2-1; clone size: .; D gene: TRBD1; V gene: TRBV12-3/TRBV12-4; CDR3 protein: CASSFAGTAYNEQFF; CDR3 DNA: TGTGCCAGCAGCTTCGCCGGGACAGCCTACAATGAGCAGTTCTTC
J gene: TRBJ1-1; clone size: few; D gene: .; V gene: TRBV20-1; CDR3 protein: CSASQLPTANTEAFF; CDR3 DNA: TGCAGTGCTAGCCAACTCCCGACGGCGAACACTGAAGCTTTCTTT
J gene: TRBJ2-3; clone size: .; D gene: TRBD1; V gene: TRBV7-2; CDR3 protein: CASSSRDRESDTQYF; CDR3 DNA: TGTGCCAGCAGCTCAAGGGACAGGGAATCAGATACGCAGTATTTT